Listed below are T cell receptor beta chains from one sample, sequenced in a study of T cell changes during pregnancy in multiple sclerosis. The protocol was immunoSEQ multiplex PCR, while the TCRdb copy is restricted to in-frame clones and leaves out a portion. The sample includes some 43,000 clones, about nine tenths of them seen just once. The sample consisted of CD8+ T cells from peripheral blood mononuclear cells, taken in the first trimester of pregnancy. These TCRs come from a female donor with multiple sclerosis, enrolled in a pregnancy study. Each CDR3 is given with its conserved first and last residue.

J gene: TRBJ1-1; V gene: TRBV19; CDR3 protein: CASSPGGTITF
J gene: TRBJ1-5; V gene: TRBV6-5; CDR3 protein: CASSFKENQPQHF
J gene: TRBJ2-7; V gene: TRBV19; CDR3 protein: CASRPAGGGYEQYF
J gene: TRBJ1-2; V gene: TRBV6-5; CDR3 protein: CASSYTGGRTNYGYTF
J gene: TRBJ1-1; V gene: TRBV7-2; CDR3 protein: CASSLGATEAFF
J gene: TRBJ2-1; V gene: TRBV4-2; CDR3 protein: CASSQGSLAGVEQFF
J gene: TRBJ2-3; V gene: TRBV4-2; CDR3 protein: CASSPPRGADTQYF
J gene: TRBJ2-5; V gene: TRBV7-8; CDR3 protein: CASRPGQRTWTQYF
J gene: TRBJ2-5; V gene: TRBV7-2; CDR3 protein: CASSPTFQETQYF
J gene: TRBJ2-5; V gene: TRBV4-1; CDR3 protein: CASSQDRRGGLLETQYF
J gene: TRBJ2-3; V gene: TRBV5-5; CDR3 protein: CASSLAGGGPTDTQYF
J gene: TRBJ2-5; V gene: TRBV27; CDR3 protein: CASSPRGGRGETQYF
J gene: TRBJ1-1; V gene: TRBV9; CDR3 protein: CASSVPPGLSEAFF
J gene: TRBJ2-7; V gene: TRBV27; CDR3 protein: CASSFGGSYEQYF
J gene: TRBJ1-6; V gene: TRBV5-1; CDR3 protein: CASGTGVPNSPLHF
J gene: TRBJ1-1; V gene: TRBV4-1; CDR3 protein: CASSLSGAGNTEAFF
J gene: TRBJ2-3; V gene: TRBV7-6; CDR3 protein: CASSFTGGADTQYF
J gene: TRBJ2-3; V gene: TRBV19; CDR3 protein: CASSPLGVADTSTDTQYF
J gene: TRBJ1-4; V gene: TRBV5-8; CDR3 protein: CASSFAGQQLFF
J gene: TRBJ1-1; V gene: TRBV7-9; CDR3 protein: CASSPWGGSLNTEAFF
J gene: TRBJ1-1; V gene: TRBV27; CDR3 protein: CASSLAGPGGTEAFF
J gene: TRBJ2-2; V gene: TRBV19; CDR3 protein: CASSIRRAPNTGELFF
J gene: TRBJ1-4; V gene: TRBV5-6; CDR3 protein: CASNGQYQKLFF
J gene: TRBJ2-7; V gene: TRBV10-3; CDR3 protein: CAISSGAYEQYF
J gene: TRBJ2-6; V gene: TRBV13; CDR3 protein: CASSLPQGSSGANVLTF
J gene: TRBJ1-5; V gene: TRBV18; CDR3 protein: CASSPGGGGNQPQHF
J gene: TRBJ1-4; V gene: TRBV4-2; CDR3 protein: CASSQGPEGSEKLFF
J gene: TRBJ1-2; V gene: TRBV2; CDR3 protein: CAIDSNYGYTF
J gene: TRBJ2-1; V gene: TRBV27; CDR3 protein: CASSLLAGANNEQFF
J gene: TRBJ2-3; V gene: TRBV7-9; CDR3 protein: CASSQGLAGDPHTDTQYF
J gene: TRBJ2-7; V gene: TRBV11-2; CDR3 protein: CASSIDLARLYEQYF
J gene: TRBJ2-7; V gene: TRBV30; CDR3 protein: CAWSGGTSGGDEQYF
J gene: TRBJ2-7; V gene: TRBV29-1; CDR3 protein: CSVEFPGGYEQYF
J gene: TRBJ1-3; V gene: TRBV27; CDR3 protein: CASSFSLGGGNTIYF
J gene: TRBJ1-2; V gene: TRBV7-9; CDR3 protein: CASSSTRTGRYGYTF
J gene: TRBJ1-1; V gene: TRBV5-4; CDR3 protein: CASSLSVTNTEAFF
J gene: TRBJ2-1; V gene: TRBV11-2; CDR3 protein: CASSLDGPGAWGEQFF
J gene: TRBJ2-7; V gene: TRBV4-1; CDR3 protein: CASSQDGFEQYF
J gene: TRBJ2-3; V gene: TRBV11-1; CDR3 protein: CASSLVPTSGGRTDTQYF
J gene: TRBJ2-7; V gene: TRBV5-6; CDR3 protein: CASSLTSGRVYEQYF
J gene: TRBJ2-5; V gene: TRBV27; CDR3 protein: CASSFGQNQETQYF
J gene: TRBJ2-2; V gene: TRBV9; CDR3 protein: CASSVGLAGAQIGELFF
J gene: TRBJ1-2; V gene: TRBV2; CDR3 protein: CASRGQPLNYGYTF
J gene: TRBJ1-2; V gene: TRBV7-2; CDR3 protein: CASSLEHPTSTNYGYTF
J gene: TRBJ2-7; V gene: TRBV13; CDR3 protein: CASSPQGHGVTYEQYF
J gene: TRBJ1-5; V gene: TRBV30; CDR3 protein: CAWSVLGDQPQHF
J gene: TRBJ2-7; V gene: TRBV4-1; CDR3 protein: CASSQDSGTGFYEQYF
J gene: TRBJ2-1; V gene: TRBV19; CDR3 protein: CASSIRELAGSYNEQFF
J gene: TRBJ1-1; V gene: TRBV2; CDR3 protein: CASTAGRSSGTEAFF
J gene: TRBJ1-6; V gene: TRBV18; CDR3 protein: CASSPGDRENSPLHF
J gene: TRBJ1-3; V gene: TRBV19; CDR3 protein: CASSRDSLVSGNTIYF
J gene: TRBJ1-2; V gene: TRBV29-1; CDR3 protein: CSVEQGAYGYTF